What follows describes a single TCR beta chain. Its antigen is unknown. The source of the sample is a study of cytomegalovirus exposure and HLA in healthy donors. Study-wide background: The Caucasian-associated ancestry cluster held under 90% of under 450 genotyped donors.

Germline V gene lookup returns CDR1 SGHRS and CDR2 YFSETQ. The CDR3 contains 14 residues. J was trimmed by 4 bases and V by 4 bases; bases with no gene match: 3. Whole-study results and caveats: A list of about 160 TCR beta chains associated with cytomegalovirus was given. Using a false discovery rate of 0.05, a later analysis showed that 15,000 to 20,000 TCR beta sequences were associated with HLA alleles. In a later analysis, a missense DCLRE1C variant was linked to TCR beta V- and J-gene trimming.

The PCR ran on 60 Vbeta and 13 Jbeta primers. The assay was immunoSEQ multiplex PCR, and TCRdb's table has in-frame clones only and misses some. The sample includes approximately 160,000 clones, 68% seen only once; the top ten take over 1.2%. Specimen: PBMCs. The V call is TRBV5-1, the J call TRBJ1-3; 9 bases align to TRBD1. The clonotype was recovered from a middle-aged man in good health and CMV-seronegative. CDR3 region: CASSAGTGGNTIYF. Here the CDR3 DNA reads TGCGCCAGCAGCGCCGGGACAGGGGGAAACACCATATATTTT. Supplemented by reference TRBV5-1 and TRBJ1-3, the full variable domain reads KAGVTQTPRYLIKTRGQQVTLSCSPISGHRSVSWYQQTPGQGLQFLFEYFSETQRNKGNFPGRFSGRQFSNSRSEMNVSTLELGDSALYLCASSAGTGGNTIYFGEGSWLTVV.